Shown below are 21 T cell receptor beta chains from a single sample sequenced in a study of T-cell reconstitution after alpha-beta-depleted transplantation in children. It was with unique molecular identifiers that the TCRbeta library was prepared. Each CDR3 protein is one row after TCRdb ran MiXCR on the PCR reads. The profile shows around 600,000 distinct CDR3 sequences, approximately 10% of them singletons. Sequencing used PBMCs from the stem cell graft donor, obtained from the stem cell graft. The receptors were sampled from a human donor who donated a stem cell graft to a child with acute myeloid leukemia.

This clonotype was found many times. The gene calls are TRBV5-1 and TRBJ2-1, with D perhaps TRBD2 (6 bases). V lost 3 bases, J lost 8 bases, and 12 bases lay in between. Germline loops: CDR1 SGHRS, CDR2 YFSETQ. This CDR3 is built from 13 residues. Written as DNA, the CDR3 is TGCGCCAGCAGCTACCGGAGGGCCGATGAGCAGTTCTTC. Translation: CASSYRRADEQFF.

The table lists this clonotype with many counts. The CDR3 reads CSAGPGPTGGNEQFF. CDR3 sequence (DNA): TGCAGTGCCGGACCGGGACCAACCGGCGGCAATGAGCAGTTCTTC. The J gene is TRBJ2-1, the V gene TRBV20-1; D might be TRBD1 or TRBD2, each matching 5 bases. V dropped 6 bases and J dropped 6 bases, with 21 bases sitting between them. The CDR3 consists of 15 residues. Germline V gene sequence: CDR1 DFQATT, CDR2 SNEGSKA (reference sequence).

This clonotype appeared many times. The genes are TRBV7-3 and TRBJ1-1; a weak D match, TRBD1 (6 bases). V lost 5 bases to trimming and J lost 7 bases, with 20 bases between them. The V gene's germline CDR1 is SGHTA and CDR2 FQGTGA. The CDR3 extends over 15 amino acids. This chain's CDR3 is CASSIDRDKYNEAFF. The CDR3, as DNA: TGTGCCAGCAGCATTGACCGGGACAAGTATAATGAAGCTTTCTTT.

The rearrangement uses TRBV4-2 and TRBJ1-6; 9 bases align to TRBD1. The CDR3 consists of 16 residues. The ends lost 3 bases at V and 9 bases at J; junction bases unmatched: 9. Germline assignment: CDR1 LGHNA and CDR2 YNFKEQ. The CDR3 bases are TGTGCCAGCAGCCACCCGAGACAGGGGGAAAGTTCACCCCTCCACTTT. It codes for CASSHPRQGESSPLHF.

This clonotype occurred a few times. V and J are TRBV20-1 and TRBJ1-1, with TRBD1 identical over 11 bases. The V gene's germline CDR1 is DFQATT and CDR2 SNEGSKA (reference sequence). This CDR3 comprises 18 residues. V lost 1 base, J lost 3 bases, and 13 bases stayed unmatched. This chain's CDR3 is CSARGPLLGTGGDTEAFF. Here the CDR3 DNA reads TGCAGTGCTAGAGGACCGCTTTTAGGGACAGGGGGTGACACTGAAGCTTTCTTT.

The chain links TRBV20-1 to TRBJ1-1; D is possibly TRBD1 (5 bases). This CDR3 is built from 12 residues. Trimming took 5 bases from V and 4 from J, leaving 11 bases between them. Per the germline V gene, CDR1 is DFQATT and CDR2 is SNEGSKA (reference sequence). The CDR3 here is CSARWGGTEAFF. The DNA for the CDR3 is TGCAGTGCTCGTTGGGGGGGCACTGAAGCTTTCTTT.

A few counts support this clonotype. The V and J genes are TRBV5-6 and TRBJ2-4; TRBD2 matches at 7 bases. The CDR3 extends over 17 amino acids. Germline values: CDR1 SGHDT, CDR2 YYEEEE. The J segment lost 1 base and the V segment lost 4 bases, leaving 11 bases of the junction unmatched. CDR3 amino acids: CASSAPGEGRAKNIQYF. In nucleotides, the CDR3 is TGTGCCAGCAGCGCGCCTGGGGAGGGGAGGGCCAAAAACATTCAGTACTTC.

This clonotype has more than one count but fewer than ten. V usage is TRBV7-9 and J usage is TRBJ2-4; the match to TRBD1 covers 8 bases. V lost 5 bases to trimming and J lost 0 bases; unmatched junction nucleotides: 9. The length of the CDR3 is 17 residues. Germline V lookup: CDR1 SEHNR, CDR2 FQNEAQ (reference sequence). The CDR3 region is CASSPDRERKAKNIQYF. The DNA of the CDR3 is TGTGCCAGCAGCCCGGACAGGGAGAGAAAAGCCAAAAACATTCAGTACTTC.

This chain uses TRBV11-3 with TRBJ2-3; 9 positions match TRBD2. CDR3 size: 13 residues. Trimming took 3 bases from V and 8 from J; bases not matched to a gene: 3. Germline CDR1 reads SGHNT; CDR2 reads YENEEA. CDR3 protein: CASSFSTSGTQYF. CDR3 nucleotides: TGTGCCAGCAGCTTTTCGACTAGCGGTACGCAGTATTTT.

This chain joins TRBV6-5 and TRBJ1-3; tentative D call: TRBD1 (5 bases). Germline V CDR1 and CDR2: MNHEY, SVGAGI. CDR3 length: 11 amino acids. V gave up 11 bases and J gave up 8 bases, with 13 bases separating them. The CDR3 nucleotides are TGTGCCCCCAAGGGGAAAGACACCATATATTTT. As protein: CAPKGKDTIYF.

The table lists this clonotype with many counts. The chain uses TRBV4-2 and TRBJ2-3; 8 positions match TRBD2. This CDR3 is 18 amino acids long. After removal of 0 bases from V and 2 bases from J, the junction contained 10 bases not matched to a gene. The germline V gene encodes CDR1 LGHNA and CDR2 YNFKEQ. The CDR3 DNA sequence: TGTGCCAGCAGCCAAGAGGTCTTAATAGCGGGATACACAGATACGCAGTATTTT. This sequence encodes CASSQEVLIAGYTDTQYF.

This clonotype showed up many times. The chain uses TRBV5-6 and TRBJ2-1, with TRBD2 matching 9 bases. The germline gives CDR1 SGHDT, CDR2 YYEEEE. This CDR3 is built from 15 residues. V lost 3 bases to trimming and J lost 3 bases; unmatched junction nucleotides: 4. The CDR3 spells CASSWREGLYNEQFF. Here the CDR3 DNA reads TGTGCCAGCAGCTGGCGGGAGGGCCTCTACAATGAGCAGTTCTTC.

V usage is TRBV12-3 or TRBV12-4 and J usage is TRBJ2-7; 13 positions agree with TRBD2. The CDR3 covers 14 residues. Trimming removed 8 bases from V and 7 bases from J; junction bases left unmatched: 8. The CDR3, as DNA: TGTGCCAGCGGTCGGACTAGCGGGAGCTGGGAGCAGTACTTC. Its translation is CASGRTSGSWEQYF.

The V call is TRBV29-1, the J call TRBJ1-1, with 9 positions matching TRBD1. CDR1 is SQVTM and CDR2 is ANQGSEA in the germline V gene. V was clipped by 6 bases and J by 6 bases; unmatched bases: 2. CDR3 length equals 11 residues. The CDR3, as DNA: TGCAGCGTACAGGGGGCCTCTGAAGCTTTCTTT. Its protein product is CSVQGASEAFF.

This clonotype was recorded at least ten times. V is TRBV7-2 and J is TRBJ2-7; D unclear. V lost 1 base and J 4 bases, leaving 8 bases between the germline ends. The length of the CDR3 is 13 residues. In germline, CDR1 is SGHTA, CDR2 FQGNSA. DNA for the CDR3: TGTGCCAGCAGCTTAGTGCCACGGTACGAGCAGTACTTC. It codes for CASSLVPRYEQYF.

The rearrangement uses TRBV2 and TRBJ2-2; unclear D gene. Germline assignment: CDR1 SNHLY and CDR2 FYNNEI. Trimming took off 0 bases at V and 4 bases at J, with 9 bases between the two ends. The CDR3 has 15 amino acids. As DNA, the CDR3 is TGTGCCAGCAGTGAAGCGCGGACGGCCACCGGGGAGCTGTTTTTT. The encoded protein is CASSEARTATGELFF.

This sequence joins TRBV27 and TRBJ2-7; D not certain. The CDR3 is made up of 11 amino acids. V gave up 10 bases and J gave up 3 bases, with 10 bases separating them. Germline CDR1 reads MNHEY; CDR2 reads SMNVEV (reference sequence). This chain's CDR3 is CATRWDYEQYF. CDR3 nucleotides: TGTGCCACCAGATGGGACTACGAGCAGTACTTC.

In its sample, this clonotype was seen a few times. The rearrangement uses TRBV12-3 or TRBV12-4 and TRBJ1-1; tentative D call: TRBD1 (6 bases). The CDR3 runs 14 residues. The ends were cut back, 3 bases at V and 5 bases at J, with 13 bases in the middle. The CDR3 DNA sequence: TGTGCCAGCAGTTTGGGAGGGCAGGGGACTGAAGCTTTCTTT. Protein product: CASSLGGQGTEAFF.

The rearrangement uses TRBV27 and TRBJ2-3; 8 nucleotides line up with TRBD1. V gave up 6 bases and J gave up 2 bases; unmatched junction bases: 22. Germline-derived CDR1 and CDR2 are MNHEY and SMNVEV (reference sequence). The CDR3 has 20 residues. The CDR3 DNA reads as TGTGCCAGCAGCCGAAGATATCCCGGACCGGGACAGGTCGTCACAGATACGCAGTATTTT. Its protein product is CASSRRYPGPGQVVTDTQYF.

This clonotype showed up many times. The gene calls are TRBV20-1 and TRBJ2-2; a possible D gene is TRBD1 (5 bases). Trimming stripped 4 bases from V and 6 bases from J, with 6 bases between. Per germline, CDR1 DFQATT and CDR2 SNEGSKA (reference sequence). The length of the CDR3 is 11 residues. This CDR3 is CSAIGAGELFF. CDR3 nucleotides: TGCAGTGCTATAGGGGCCGGGGAGCTGTTTTTT.

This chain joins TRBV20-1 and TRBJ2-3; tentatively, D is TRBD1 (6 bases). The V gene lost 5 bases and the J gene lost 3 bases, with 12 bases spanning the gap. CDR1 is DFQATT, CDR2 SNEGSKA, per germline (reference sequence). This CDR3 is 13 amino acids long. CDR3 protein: CSAGQGSTDTQYF. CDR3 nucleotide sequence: TGCAGTGCTGGGCAGGGGTCTACAGATACGCAGTATTTT.